The 26 T cell receptor beta chains below all came from one sample that was sequenced in a study of blood T cell repertoires in COVID-19. Using immunoSEQ multiplex PCR, the repertoire was profiled, and TCRdb retains in-frame clones only, with some absent. This sample carries approximately 300,000 clones, under 90% of them seen once, and the ten largest clones take approximately 4.1%. The sample comprised PBMCs or T cells enriched from blood (not recorded which). The receptors originated from a young man who had recovered from COVID-19.

In this sample, this clone turned up a few times. This CDR3 reads CAWKGTSGRVWDEQYF. The CDR3 DNA reads TGTGCCTGGAAGGGGACTAGCGGGCGGGTATGGGACGAGCAGTACTTC. The chain joins TRBV30 to TRBJ2-7, with 12 positions matching TRBD2. The CDR3 length is 16 residues. V shed 4 bases and J 5 bases; nucleotides not matched to a gene: 12. Germline V gives CDR1 GTSNPN, CDR2 SVGIG (reference sequence).

In DNA, the CDR3 is TGTGCCAGCAGCACCCAACTAGCGGGAGCGGGTGAGCAGTACTTC. Protein sequence: CASSTQLAGAGEQYF. The V call is TRBV7-2, the J call TRBJ2-7; TRBD2 matches at 11 bases. Germline CDR1 is SGHTA and CDR2 is FQGNSA. With 5 bases clipped from V and 7 bases from J, the junction kept 10 bases outside the gene matches. The CDR3 is made up of 15 amino acids.

The chain employs TRBV21-1 and TRBJ2-4; TRBD2, the table's D call, was not compared with the DNA. TRBV21-1 is a recognized pseudogene. There are 16 residues in the CDR3. This chain's CDR3 is CASSKPREVAKNIQYF. For the CDR3, the DNA is TGTGCCAGCAGCAAACCCCGGGAGGTAGCCAAAAACATTCAGTACTTC.

This chain joins TRBV28 and TRBJ1-4, with D unclear. V was cut by 4 bases and J by 7 bases, with 7 bases left in between. The CDR3 is made up of 12 amino acids. Germline V CDR1 and CDR2: MDHEN, SYDVKM. The DNA for the CDR3 is TGTGCCAGCAGTTCGGTCGTTGAAAAACTGTTTTTT. Translating it yields CASSSVVEKLFF. Variable domain in full (rest from reference TRBV28 and TRBJ1-4): DVKVTQSSRYLVKRTGEKVFLECVQDMDHENMFWYRQDPGLGLRLIYFSYDVKMKEKGDIPEGYSVSREKKERFSLILESASTNQTSMYLCASSSVVEKLFFGSGTQLSVL.

The CDR3: CASSLLQGTSVGYTF. DNA of the CDR3: TGCGCCAGCAGCTTATTACAGGGCACATCAGTGGGCTACACCTTC. The V and J genes are TRBV5-1 and TRBJ1-2; D may be TRBD1 (6 bases). Trimming cost V 2 bases and J 8 bases, with 19 bases left between them. The CDR3 is 15 amino acids. Looked up from germline, CDR1 is SGHRS and CDR2 is YFSETQ.

The chain joins TRBV29-1 to TRBJ2-5, with 10 nucleotides matching TRBD1. The CDR3 runs to 13 residues. The trim removed 4 bases at V and 11 bases at J, leaving 10 bases unmatched. Per germline, CDR1 SQVTM and CDR2 ANQGSEA. Here the CDR3 reads CSVGPGTGAHQYF. In nucleotides, the CDR3 is TGCAGCGTTGGTCCCGGGACAGGGGCCCATCAGTACTTC.

The chain is built from TRBV28 and TRBJ1-2; D gene ambiguous. Germline lookup yields CDR1 MDHEN and CDR2 SYDVKM. V shed 5 bases and J shed 3 bases, with 10 bases lying between them. The CDR3 contains 13 residues. CDR3 protein: CASSLAPYYGYTF. The CDR3 DNA reads as TGTGCCAGCAGTCTAGCCCCGTACTATGGCTACACCTTC.

This chain uses TRBV29-1 with TRBJ2-5, with TRBD2 matching over 7 bases. V dropped 4 bases and J dropped 7; count of bases not matched to a gene: 15. The germline V gene encodes CDR1 SQVTM and CDR2 ANQGSEA. This CDR3 contains 15 residues. The chain's CDR3 is CSVVVAGRQIGTQYF. CDR3 nucleotides: TGCAGCGTTGTGGTAGCGGGCCGGCAGATAGGGACCCAGTACTTC.

The chain employs TRBV28 and TRBJ2-7; D not certain. The CDR3 has 11 amino acids. Germline lookup yields CDR1 MDHEN and CDR2 SYDVKM. Trimming took off 5 bases at V and 4 bases at J, with 6 bases between the two ends. In DNA, the CDR3 is TGTGCCAGCAGTAACAAGTACGAGCAGTACTTC. Amino acids: CASSNKYEQYF.

The rearrangement links TRBV24-1 to TRBJ2-6, with D uncertain. From germline, CDR1 is KGHDR and CDR2 SFDVKD. This CDR3 region has 16 residues. Between the trimmed V and J ends, which lost 0 bases and 0 bases, there was a span of 5 bases. CDR3 protein: CATSDLADSGANVLTF. The DNA for the CDR3 is TGTGCCACCAGTGATTTGGCAGACTCTGGGGCCAACGTCCTGACTTTC.

The V call is TRBV9, the J call TRBJ1-6, with 7 bases lining up with TRBD1. Germline V lookup: CDR1 SGDLS, CDR2 YYNGEE. The CDR3 consists of 17 residues. V shed 0 bases and J 9 bases; nucleotides not matched to a gene: 12. The CDR3 bases are TGTGCCAGCAGCGTAGGGGCCTCACCAGGGGGTGCTTCACCCCTCCACTTT. Encoded protein: CASSVGASPGGASPLHF.

The chain has TRBV14 and TRBJ2-7, with 11 bases fitting TRBD1. The junction had 6 bases not matched to a gene; V was cut back by 5 bases and J by 3 bases. Germline CDR1 SGHDN, CDR2 FVKESK. This CDR3 is 15 amino acids long. As DNA, the CDR3 is TGTGCCAGCAGCGGTTGGGACAGGGGGGACTACGAGCAGTACTTC. It yields the protein CASSGWDRGDYEQYF.

The chain carries TRBV6-5 and TRBJ1-1, with D possibly TRBD1 on 6 matching bases. Trimming stripped 8 bases from V and 5 bases from J, with 15 bases between. This CDR3 is built from 13 residues. Germline V gene sequence: CDR1 MNHEY, CDR2 SVGAGI. The CDR3 DNA reads TGTGCCAGCCAAGGGGGTCCAAGGACTGAAGCTTTCTTT. Its translation is CASQGGPRTEAFF.

In this sample, this clone turned up a few times. The V and J genes are TRBV24-1 and TRBJ2-7, with 9 bases lining up with TRBD1. This CDR3 is 13 amino acids long. Germline CDR1 KGHDR, CDR2 SFDVKD. V shed 6 bases, J shed 7 bases, and the junction held 6 bases outside the gene matches. In nucleotides, the CDR3 is TGTGCCACCAGTCAGACAGGGGGGTCTGAGCAGTACTTC. Its translation: CATSQTGGSEQYF.

The genes are TRBV18 and TRBJ2-3, with a weak D call TRBD1 (7 bases). The length of the CDR3 is 14 residues. With 5 bases removed from V and 4 bases from J, the gap between germline ends came to 13 bases. The germline CDR1 and CDR2 sequences are KGHSH and LQKENI. CDR3 bases: TGTGCCAGCTCAGCCGACAGGGAGGCAGATACGCAGTATTTT. It encodes CASSADREADTQYF.

The V and J genes are TRBV3-1 (or the pseudogene TRBV3-2) and TRBJ1-1, with D uncertain. V lost 0 bases and J 4 bases, leaving 12 bases between the germline ends. The CDR3 is made up of 15 amino acids. The germline CDR1 and CDR2 sequences are LGHDT and YNNKEL (reference sequence). CDR3 residues: CASSQEGVRATEAFF. DNA for the CDR3: TGTGCCAGCAGCCAAGAAGGTGTGAGGGCCACTGAAGCTTTCTTT.

Concerning this clone: Other DNA sequences of this sample code for an identical CDR3. V and J are TRBV3-1 (or the pseudogene TRBV3-2) and TRBJ1-1, with 9 bases fitting TRBD1. Germline loops: CDR1 LGHDT, CDR2 YNNKEL (reference sequence). Unmatched junction bases numbered 8, after V lost 4 bases and J lost 5 bases. The CDR3 is made up of 15 amino acids. This CDR3 reads CASSRTGTGYTEAFF. The CDR3 DNA sequence: TGTGCCAGCAGCCGCACCGGGACAGGGTATACTGAAGCTTTCTTT.

This chain joins TRBV29-1 and TRBJ1-4, with 9 bases fitting TRBD1. The germline gives CDR1 SQVTM, CDR2 ANQGSEA. V lost 6 bases to trimming and J lost 8 bases; unmatched junction nucleotides: 13. CDR3 length: 15 residues. CDR3 protein: CSVASLGQGGEKLFF. For the CDR3, the DNA is TGCAGCGTCGCCTCTTTGGGACAGGGTGGCGAAAAACTGTTTTTT.

V and J are TRBV19 and TRBJ2-7; no clear D. The germline V gene encodes CDR1 LNHDA and CDR2 SQIVND (reference sequence). The CDR3 extends over 18 amino acids. The V end lost 5 bases, the J end lost 0 bases, and 23 bases lay between the germline ends. CDR3 bases: TGTGCCAGTAGTGCCCATCTAGAGGCCCCAATCAGCTCCTACGAGCAGTACTTC. This sequence encodes CASSAHLEAPISSYEQYF.

V gene TRBV10-1 combines with J gene TRBJ1-1; TRBD1 matches 7 bases. CDR3 length: 14 amino acids. Trimming cost V 4 bases and J 1 base; bases outside gene matches: 3. In germline, CDR1 is WNHNN, CDR2 SYGVQD (reference sequence). As DNA, the CDR3 is TGCGCCAGCAGTGGGAGGGGGCCGAACACTGAAGCTTTCTTT. Protein product: CASSGRGPNTEAFF.

This chain connects TRBV7-9 to TRBJ2-5, with 7 bases identical to TRBD1. Germline V gene data show CDR1 as SEHNR and CDR2 as FQNEAQ (reference sequence). The CDR3 is 12 amino acids. The junction had 6 bases not matched to a gene; V was cut back by 4 bases and J by 10 bases. In nucleotides, the CDR3 is TGTGCCAGCAGCTCAATAACAGGGGACCAGTACTTC. Encoded protein: CASSSITGDQYF.

The J gene is TRBJ2-1, the V gene TRBV5-4; a possible D gene is TRBD2 (7 bases). Trimming removed 4 bases at V and 6 bases at J, with 14 bases between. This CDR3 is 14 amino acids long. Germline CDR1 SGHNT, CDR2 YYREEE (reference sequence). Here the CDR3 DNA reads TGTGCCAGCAGCGAAGGGGGGGCCTTCAATGAGCAGTTCTTC. The encoded protein is CASSEGGAFNEQFF.

The chain combines TRBV11-2 with TRBJ2-2, with a possible D match to TRBD1 (6 bases). The V end lost 3 bases, the J end lost 3 bases, and 14 bases lay between the germline ends. Germline V gives CDR1 SGHAT, CDR2 FQNNGV. There are 16 residues in the CDR3. As DNA, the CDR3 is TGTGCCAGCAGCTTGATCCGCAGGGGCTACACCGGGGAGCTGTTTTTT. It is translated as CASSLIRRGYTGELFF.

This chain joins TRBV3-1 (or the pseudogene TRBV3-2) and TRBJ2-5, with a tentative D call TRBD1 (7 bases). The CDR3 has 14 amino acids. Trimming left V 3 bases short and J 4 bases short, with 12 bases between. Per germline, CDR1 LGHDT and CDR2 YNNKEL (reference sequence). CDR3 DNA sequence: TGTGCCAGCAGCCAGCACAGGGGAGGAGAGACCCAGTACTTC. Translating gives CASSQHRGGETQYF.

The chain couples TRBV27 to TRBJ1-6; D call uncertain. The CDR3 has 15 amino acids. Germline CDR1 reads MNHEY; CDR2 reads SMNVEV (reference sequence). V lost 7 bases to trimming and J lost 7 bases, with 17 bases between them. The CDR3 is CASTTAGFGNSPLHF. CDR3 nucleotide sequence: TGTGCCAGCACCACCGCCGGGTTCGGGAATTCACCCCTCCACTTT.

V gene TRBV24-1 combines with J gene TRBJ2-5; 10 bases map to TRBD1. This CDR3 comprises 17 residues. Germline V gives CDR1 KGHDR, CDR2 SFDVKD. V shed 0 bases and J 1 base; nucleotides not matched to a gene: 4. The CDR3 reads CATSDLPTGGSQETQYF. Here the CDR3 DNA reads TGTGCCACCAGTGATTTGCCGACAGGGGGCAGCCAAGAGACCCAGTACTTC.